The source of this T cell receptor beta chain is a study of blood T cell repertoires in COVID-19. V trimming: 4 bases; J trimming: 3 bases; junction bases outside the gene matches: 2. The CDR3 totals 14 residues. Germline CDR1 and CDR2: SGDLS and YYNGEE. The assay was immunoSEQ multiplex PCR, and TCRdb's table has in-frame clones only and misses some. There are approximately 80,000 clones in the sample; around 85% occur only once, and approximately 2.8% lies in the top ten. This receptor was taken from an elderly woman with COVID-19, enrolled during active disease. The sample consisted of peripheral blood. The chain carries TRBV9 and TRBJ2-1; 9 nucleotides line up with TRBD2. CDR3 DNA: TGTGCCAGCAGCATGACTAGCGGCTACAATGAGCAGTTCTTC. Protein: CASSMTSGYNEQFF.